There are a few counts of the clone carrying this T cell receptor beta chain. Its antigen is undetermined. This specimen belongs to a study of T-cell memory formation after mild COVID-19. Study outcomes and limitations: Clones contracting over day 15 to 85 were CD4/CD8 balanced, with later expanders leaning CD4+. Some clones that responded turned up in pre-infection memory, which suggests that cross-reactive memory joined in.

TCRdb passed the 5' RACE reads through MiXCR, listing each CDR3 protein once. This sample carries 130,000 to 150,000 distinct CDR3 sequences, around 21% of them seen once, and the ten largest clones take about 2%. The CDR3 consists of 14 residues. Trimming removed 2 bases from V and 3 bases from J, with 10 bases in between. Germline V gene lookup returns CDR1 SGHRS and CDR2 YFSETQ. This TCR was recovered from an adult woman who had mild COVID-19 (a few samples of this study predate the infection). Cell type and time point are not known. The sequenced sample consisted of PBMCs or a T cell subset sorted from them (not recorded which). V and J are TRBV5-1 and TRBJ2-3, with D hard to call. The CDR3 region has the DNA TGCGCCAGCAGCTTAGGAGTTTTTACAGATACGCAGTATTTT. Translated: CASSLGVFTDTQYF.